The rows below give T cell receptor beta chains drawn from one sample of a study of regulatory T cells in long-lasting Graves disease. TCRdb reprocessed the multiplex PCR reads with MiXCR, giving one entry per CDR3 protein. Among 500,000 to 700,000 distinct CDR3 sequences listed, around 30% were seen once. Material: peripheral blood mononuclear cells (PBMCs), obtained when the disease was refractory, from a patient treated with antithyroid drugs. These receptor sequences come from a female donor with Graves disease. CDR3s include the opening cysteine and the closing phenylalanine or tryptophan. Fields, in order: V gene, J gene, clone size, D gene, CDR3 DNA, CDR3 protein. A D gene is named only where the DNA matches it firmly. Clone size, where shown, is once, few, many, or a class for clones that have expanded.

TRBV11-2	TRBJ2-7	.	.	TGTGCCAGCAGCCTCCCTTTCCACGAGCAGTACTTC	CASSLPFHEQYF
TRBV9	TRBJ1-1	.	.	TGTGCCAGCAGCGTAATGACAGGTGAAAGTCCTGAAGCTTTCTTT	CASSVMTGESPEAFF
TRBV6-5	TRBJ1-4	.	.	TGTGCCAGCGGTTACTCGTCTCAGACTGAAAAACTGTTTTTT	CASGYSSQTEKLFF
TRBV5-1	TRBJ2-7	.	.	TGCGCCAGCAGCTCCCTTAGCGGACCCTCCTACGAGCAGTACTTC	CASSSLSGPSYEQYF
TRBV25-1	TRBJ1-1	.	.	TGTGCCAGCAGTGCCCTGGGACCCCCCGAAGCTTTCTTT	CASSALGPPEAFF
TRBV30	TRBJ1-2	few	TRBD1	TGTGCCTGGAGTGTACGAGGCAGGGGGCATGGCTACACCTTC	CAWSVRGRGHGYTF
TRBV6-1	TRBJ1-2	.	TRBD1	TGTGCCAGCAGACGGGGTACAGGGGATGGCTGCACCTTC	CASRRGTGDGCTF
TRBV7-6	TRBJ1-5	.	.	TGTGCCAGCAGCTTAAAGGCGGCAGGGATGGATCAGCCCCAGCATTTT	CASSLKAAGMDQPQHF
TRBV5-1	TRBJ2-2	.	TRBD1	TGCGCCAGCAGCTTGGAAGGGGGCTCCGGGGAGCTGTTTTTT	CASSLEGGSGELFF
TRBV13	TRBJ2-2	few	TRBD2	TGTGCCAGCAGCTTACGCGGGGGGCCCGGGGAGCTGTTTTTT	CASSLRGGPGELFF
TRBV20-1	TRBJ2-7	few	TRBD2	TGCAGTGCGCAGATAGCGGGGGCATCCTACGAGCAGTACTTC	CSAQIAGASYEQYF
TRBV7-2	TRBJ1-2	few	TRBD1	TGTGCCAGCCGGTATAAGTCGGGACAGAGTTATGGCTACACCTTC	CASRYKSGQSYGYTF
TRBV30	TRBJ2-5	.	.	TGTGCCTGGACCTCGACGGGACCAGGGAAGACCCAGTACTTC	CAWTSTGPGKTQYF
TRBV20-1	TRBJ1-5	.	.	TGCAGTGCTAGAGGCCTCGACTATAGCAATCAGCCCCAGCATTTT	CSARGLDYSNQPQHF
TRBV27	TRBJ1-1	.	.	TGTGCCAGCAGTTTAGTTGAGGACACTGAAGCTTTCTTT	CASSLVEDTEAFF
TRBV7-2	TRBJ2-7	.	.	TGTGCCAGCAGCCCGCCGGGCACAGCGCAGTACTTC	CASSPPGTAQYF
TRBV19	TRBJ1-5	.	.	TGTGCCAGTAGCGTCGGGAGTTATCAGCCCCAGCATTTT	CASSVGSYQPQHF
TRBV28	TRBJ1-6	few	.	TGTGCTAGCAGCCCTTCCCCGAATCTTTCACCCCTCCACTTT	CASSPSPNLSPLHF
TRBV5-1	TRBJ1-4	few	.	TGCGCCAGCACTAAGGACGGATCTGCAACTAATGAAAAACTGTTTTTT	CASTKDGSATNEKLFF
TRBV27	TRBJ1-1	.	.	TGTGCGACCAACTTTCGGGGGCGGCAGGGGAATACTGAAGCTTTCTTT	CATNFRGRQGNTEAFF
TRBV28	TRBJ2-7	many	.	TGTGCCAGCAGTTGGGACTCAACCTACGAGCAGTACTTC	CASSWDSTYEQYF
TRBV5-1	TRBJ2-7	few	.	TGCGCCAGCAGCTTGGGGTTTGGGCCCGACGAGCAGTACTTC	CASSLGFGPDEQYF
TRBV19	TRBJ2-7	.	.	TGTGCCAGTAGTACCTTGGACGGTGGGTCGAACGACGAGCAGTACTTC	CASSTLDGGSNDEQYF
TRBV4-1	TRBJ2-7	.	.	TGCGCCAGCAGCCAATTTACCCGAACGAGAGAGCAGTACTTC	CASSQFTRTREQYF
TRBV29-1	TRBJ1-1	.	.	TGCAGCGGATCCAGGGTATCGAACACTGAAGCTTTCTTT	CSGSRVSNTEAFF
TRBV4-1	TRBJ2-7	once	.	TGCGCCAGCAGCTCACCGGGCGGGCGGGACTACGAGCAGTACTTC	CASSSPGGRDYEQYF